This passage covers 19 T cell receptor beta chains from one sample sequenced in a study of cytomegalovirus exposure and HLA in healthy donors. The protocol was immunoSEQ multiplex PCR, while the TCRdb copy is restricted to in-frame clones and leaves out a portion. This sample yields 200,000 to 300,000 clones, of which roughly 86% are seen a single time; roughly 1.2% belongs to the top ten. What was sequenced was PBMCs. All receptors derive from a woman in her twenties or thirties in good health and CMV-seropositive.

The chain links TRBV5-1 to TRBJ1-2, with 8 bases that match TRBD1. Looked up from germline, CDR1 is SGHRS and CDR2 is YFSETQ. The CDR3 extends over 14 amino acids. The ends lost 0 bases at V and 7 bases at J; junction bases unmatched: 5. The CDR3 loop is CASSLVGQAAGYTF. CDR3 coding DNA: TGCGCCAGCAGCTTGGTGGGACAGGCGGCTGGCTACACCTTC. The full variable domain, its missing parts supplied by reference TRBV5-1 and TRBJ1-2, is KAGVTQTPRYLIKTRGQQVTLSCSPISGHRSVSWYQQTPGQGLQFLFEYFSETQRNKGNFPGRFSGRQFSNSRSEMNVSTLELGDSALYLCASSLVGQAAGYTFGSGTRLTVV.

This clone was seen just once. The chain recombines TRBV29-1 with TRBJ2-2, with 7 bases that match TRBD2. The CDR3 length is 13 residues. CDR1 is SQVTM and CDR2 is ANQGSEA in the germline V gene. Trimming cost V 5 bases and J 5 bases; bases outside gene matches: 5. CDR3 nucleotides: TGCAGCGTTCGGCTAGCGGTAACCGGGGAGCTGTTTTTT. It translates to CSVRLAVTGELFF.

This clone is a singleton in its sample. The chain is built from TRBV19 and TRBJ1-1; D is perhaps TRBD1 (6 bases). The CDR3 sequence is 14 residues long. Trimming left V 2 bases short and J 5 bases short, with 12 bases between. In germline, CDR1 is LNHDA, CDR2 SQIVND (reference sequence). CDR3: CASSIPYRATEAFF. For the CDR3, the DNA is TGTGCCAGTAGTATACCGTACAGGGCGACTGAAGCTTTCTTT.

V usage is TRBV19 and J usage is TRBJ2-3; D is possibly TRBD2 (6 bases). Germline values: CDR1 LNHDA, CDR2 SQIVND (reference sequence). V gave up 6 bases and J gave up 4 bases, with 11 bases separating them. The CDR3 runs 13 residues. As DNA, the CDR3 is TGTGCCAGTAGGCGGGGAGGATCAGATACGCAGTATTTT. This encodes CASRRGGSDTQYF.

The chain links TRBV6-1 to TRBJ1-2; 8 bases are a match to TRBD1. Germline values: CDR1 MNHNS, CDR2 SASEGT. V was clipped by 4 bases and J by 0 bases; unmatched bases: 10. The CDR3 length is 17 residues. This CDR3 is CASSAAGTGLANYGYTF. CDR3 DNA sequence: TGTGCCAGCAGTGCCGCCGGGACAGGTCTGGCTAACTATGGCTACACCTTC.

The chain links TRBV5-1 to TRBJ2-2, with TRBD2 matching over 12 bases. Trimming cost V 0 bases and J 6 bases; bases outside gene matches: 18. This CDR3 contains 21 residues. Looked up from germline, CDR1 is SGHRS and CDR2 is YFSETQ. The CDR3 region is CASSLESSGRALYPRAGELFF. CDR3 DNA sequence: TGCGCCAGCAGCTTGGAATCTAGCGGGAGGGCCTTATACCCCCGGGCCGGGGAGCTGTTTTTT.

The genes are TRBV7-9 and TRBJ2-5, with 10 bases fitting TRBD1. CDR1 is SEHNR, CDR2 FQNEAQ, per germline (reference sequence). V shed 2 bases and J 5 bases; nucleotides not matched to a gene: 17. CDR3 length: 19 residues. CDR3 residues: CASSLPVGTGEGLWETQYF. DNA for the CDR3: TGTGCCAGCAGCTTACCGGTTGGGACAGGGGAGGGTCTGTGGGAGACCCAGTACTTC.

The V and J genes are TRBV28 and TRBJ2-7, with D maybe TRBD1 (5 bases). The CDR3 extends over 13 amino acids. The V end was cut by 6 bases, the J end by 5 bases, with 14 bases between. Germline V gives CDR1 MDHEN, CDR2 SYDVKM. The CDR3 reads CASSPGQNHEQYF. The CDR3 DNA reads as TGTGCCAGCAGCCCAGGACAAAATCACGAGCAGTACTTC. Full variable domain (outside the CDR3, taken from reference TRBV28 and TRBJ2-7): DVKVTQSSRYLVKRTGEKVFLECVQDMDHENMFWYRQDPGLGLRLIYFSYDVKMKEKGDIPEGYSVSREKKERFSLILESASTNQTSMYLCASSPGQNHEQYFGPGTRLTVT.

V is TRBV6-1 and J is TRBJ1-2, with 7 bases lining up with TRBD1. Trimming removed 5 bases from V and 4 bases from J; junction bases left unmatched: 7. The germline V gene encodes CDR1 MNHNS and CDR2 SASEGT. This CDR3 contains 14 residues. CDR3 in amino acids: CASSPLQGPYGYTF. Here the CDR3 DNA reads TGTGCCAGCAGTCCCCTACAGGGGCCCTATGGCTACACCTTC.

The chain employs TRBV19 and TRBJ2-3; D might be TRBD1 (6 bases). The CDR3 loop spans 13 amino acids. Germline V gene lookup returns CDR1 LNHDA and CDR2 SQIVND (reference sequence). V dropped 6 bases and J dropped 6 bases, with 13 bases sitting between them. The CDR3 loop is CASRLGAEDTQYF. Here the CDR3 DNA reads TGTGCCAGTAGATTGGGGGCAGAGGATACGCAGTATTTT.

DNA of the CDR3: TGCGCCAGCAGCTTGGCTACCCCCATCACAGATACGCAGTATTTT. Translating it yields CASSLATPITDTQYF. This chain connects TRBV5-1 to TRBJ2-3; D is unresolved. The germline gives CDR1 SGHRS, CDR2 YFSETQ. V lost 0 bases and J lost 2, with 10 bases in between. This CDR3 is 15 amino acids long. Looking up the rest from reference TRBV5-1 and TRBJ2-3 gives the full variable domain: KAGVTQTPRYLIKTRGQQVTLSCSPISGHRSVSWYQQTPGQGLQFLFEYFSETQRNKGNFPGRFSGRQFSNSRSEMNVSTLELGDSALYLCASSLATPITDTQYFGPGTRLTVL.

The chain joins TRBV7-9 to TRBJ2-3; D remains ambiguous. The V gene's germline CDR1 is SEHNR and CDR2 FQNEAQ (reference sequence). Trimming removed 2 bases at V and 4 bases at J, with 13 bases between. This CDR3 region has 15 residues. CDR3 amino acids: CASSLYSFMSDTQYF. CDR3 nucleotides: TGTGCCAGCAGCTTATATAGTTTTATGTCAGATACGCAGTATTTT.

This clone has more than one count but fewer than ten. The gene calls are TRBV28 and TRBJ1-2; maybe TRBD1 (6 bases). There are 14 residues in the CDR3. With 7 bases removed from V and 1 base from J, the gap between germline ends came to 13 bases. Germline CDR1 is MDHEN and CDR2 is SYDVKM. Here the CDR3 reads CASTDLDSNYGYTF. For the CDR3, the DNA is TGTGCCAGCACTGATCTGGACAGTAACTATGGCTACACCTTC.

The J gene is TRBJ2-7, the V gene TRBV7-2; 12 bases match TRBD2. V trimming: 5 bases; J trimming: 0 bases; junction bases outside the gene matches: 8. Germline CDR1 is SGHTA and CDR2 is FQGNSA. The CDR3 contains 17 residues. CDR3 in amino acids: CASSLKTSGGSSYEQYF. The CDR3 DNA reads TGTGCCAGCAGCCTAAAGACTAGCGGGGGAAGCTCCTACGAGCAGTACTTC.

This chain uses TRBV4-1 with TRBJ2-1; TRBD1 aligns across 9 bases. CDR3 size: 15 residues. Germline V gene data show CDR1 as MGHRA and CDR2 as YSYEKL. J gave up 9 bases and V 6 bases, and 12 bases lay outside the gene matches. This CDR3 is CASSMRTGAGGEQFF. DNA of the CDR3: TGCGCCAGCAGTATGAGGACAGGGGCCGGGGGTGAGCAGTTCTTC.

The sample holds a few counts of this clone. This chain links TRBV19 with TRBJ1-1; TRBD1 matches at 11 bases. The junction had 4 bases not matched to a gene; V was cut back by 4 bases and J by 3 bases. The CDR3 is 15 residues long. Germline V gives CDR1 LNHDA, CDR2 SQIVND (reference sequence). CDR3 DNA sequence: TGTGCCAGTAGTAGGACAGGGGGCCCTGACACTGAAGCTTTCTTT. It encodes CASSRTGGPDTEAFF.

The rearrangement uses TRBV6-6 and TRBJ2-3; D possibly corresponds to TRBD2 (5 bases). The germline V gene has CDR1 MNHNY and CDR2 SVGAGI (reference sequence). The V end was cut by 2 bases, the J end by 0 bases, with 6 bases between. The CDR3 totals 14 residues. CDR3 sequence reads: CASSYLASTDTQYF. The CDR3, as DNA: TGTGCCAGCAGTTACCTAGCTAGCACAGATACGCAGTATTTT.

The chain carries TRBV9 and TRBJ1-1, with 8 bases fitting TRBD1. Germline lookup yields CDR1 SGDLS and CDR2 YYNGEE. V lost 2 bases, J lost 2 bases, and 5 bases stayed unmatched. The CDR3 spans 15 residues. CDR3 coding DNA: TGTGCCAGCAGCGTGACAGGGGCAGGAAACACTGAAGCTTTCTTT. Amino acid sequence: CASSVTGAGNTEAFF.

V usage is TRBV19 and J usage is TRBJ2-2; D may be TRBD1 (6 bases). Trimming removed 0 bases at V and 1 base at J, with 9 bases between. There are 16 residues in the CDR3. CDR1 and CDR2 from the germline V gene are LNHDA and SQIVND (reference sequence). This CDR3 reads CASSIEGARNTGELFF. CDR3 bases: TGTGCCAGTAGTATAGAGGGGGCCCGGAACACCGGGGAGCTGTTTTTT.